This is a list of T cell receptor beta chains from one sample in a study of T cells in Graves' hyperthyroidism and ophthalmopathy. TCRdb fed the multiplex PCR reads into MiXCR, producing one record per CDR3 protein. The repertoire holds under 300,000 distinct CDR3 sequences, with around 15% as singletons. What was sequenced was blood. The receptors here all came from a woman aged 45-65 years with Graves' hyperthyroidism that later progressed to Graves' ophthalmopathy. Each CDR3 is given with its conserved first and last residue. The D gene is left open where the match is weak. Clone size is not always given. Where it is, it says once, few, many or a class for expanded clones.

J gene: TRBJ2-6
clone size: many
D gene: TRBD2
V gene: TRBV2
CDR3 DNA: TGTACCAGCAGTGAATTTGGGGTAGCGGGATTGGTCTCTGGGGCCAACGTCCTGACTTTC
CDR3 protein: CTSSEFGVAGLVSGANVLTF

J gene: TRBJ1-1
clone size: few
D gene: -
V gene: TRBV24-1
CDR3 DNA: TGTGCCACCAGTGACCCAACCTACAGACAGGCAGCTATGAACACTGAAGCTTTCTTT
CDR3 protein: CATSDPTYRQAAMNTEAFF

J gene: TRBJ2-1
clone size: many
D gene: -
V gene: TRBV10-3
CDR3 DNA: TGTGCCATCAGTGAGTCGGGTAGGGGGGACGGCTACGATGAGCAGTTCTTC
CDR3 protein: CAISESGRGDGYDEQFF

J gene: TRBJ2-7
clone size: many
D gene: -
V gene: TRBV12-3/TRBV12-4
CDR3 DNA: TGTGCCAGCAGACCAACGGCCTCCTACGAGCAGTACTTC
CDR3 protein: CASRPTASYEQYF

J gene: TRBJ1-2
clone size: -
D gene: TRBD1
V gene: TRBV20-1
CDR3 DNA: TGCAGTGCTAGTACTCCTGGGACAGGGGAGGATGGCTACACCTTC
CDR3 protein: CSASTPGTGEDGYTF

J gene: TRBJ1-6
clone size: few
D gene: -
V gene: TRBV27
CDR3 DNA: TGTGCCAGCAGAACCTCGGGGGGGAGTAATTCACCCCTCCACTTT
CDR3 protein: CASRTSGGSNSPLHF

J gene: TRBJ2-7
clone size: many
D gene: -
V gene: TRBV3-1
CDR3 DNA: TGTGCCAGCAGCCAATCGTTGGTAAAGGGAGAGCAGTACTTC
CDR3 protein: CASSQSLVKGEQYF

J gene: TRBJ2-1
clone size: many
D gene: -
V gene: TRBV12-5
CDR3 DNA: TGTGCTAGTGGTCCCATCGGGGCCTACAATGAGCAGTTCTTC
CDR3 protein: CASGPIGAYNEQFF

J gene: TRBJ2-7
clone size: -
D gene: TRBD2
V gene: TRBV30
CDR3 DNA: TGTGCCTGGAGCGTGAAGGGGACGGGGGGCGAGCAGTACTTC
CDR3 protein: CAWSVKGTGGEQYF

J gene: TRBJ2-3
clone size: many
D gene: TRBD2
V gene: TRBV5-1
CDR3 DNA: TGCGCCAGCAGCTTGGTAGCGGGAGGGCCCGCAGATACGCAGTATTTT
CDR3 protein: CASSLVAGGPADTQYF

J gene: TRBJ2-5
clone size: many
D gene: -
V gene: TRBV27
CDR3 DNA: TGTGCCAGCAGTCGATCTAGCTTCGGACAAGAGACCCAGTACTTC
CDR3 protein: CASSRSSFGQETQYF

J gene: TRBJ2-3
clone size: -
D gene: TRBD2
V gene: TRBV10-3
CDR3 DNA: TGTGCCACGAGCTTGGGACTAGCGAGTTTCACAGATACGCAGTATTTT
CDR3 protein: CATSLGLASFTDTQYF

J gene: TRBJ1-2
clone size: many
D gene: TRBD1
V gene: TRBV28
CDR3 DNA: TGTGCCAGCAGTTTAGGGACAGACATGGGCTACACCTTC
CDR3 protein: CASSLGTDMGYTF

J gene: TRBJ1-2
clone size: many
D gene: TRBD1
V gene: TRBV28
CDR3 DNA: TGTGCCAGCAGAATGACAGGGGAACAGGGCTACACCTTC
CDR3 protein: CASRMTGEQGYTF

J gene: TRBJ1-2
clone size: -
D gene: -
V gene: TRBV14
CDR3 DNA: TGTGCCAGCAGCAGGGTGGAGGACTACACCTTC
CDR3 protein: CASSRVEDYTF

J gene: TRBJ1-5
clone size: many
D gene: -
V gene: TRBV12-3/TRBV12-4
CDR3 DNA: TGTGCCAGCAGTTTAGCGCTTCGTGATCAGCCCCAGCATTTT
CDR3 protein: CASSLALRDQPQHF

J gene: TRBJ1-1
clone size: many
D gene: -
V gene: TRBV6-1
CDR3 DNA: TGTGCCAGCAGCCATGGCACTGAAGCTTTCTTT
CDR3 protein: CASSHGTEAFF

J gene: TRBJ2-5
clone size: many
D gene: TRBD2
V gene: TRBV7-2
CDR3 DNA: TGTGCCAGCAGCTTAGGGGTTAGCGGGGGGGGGGGCCAGTACTTC
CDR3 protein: CASSLGVSGGGGQYF

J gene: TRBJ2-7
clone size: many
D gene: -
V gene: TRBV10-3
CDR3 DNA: TGTGCCATCAGTGGCGGGACAGTCTCCTACGAGCAGTACTTC
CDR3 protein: CAISGGTVSYEQYF

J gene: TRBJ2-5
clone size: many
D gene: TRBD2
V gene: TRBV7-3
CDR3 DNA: TGTGCCAGCAGCTCTACAGCGGGAGTGGGGGAGACCCAGTACTTC
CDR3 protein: CASSSTAGVGETQYF